The 16 T cell receptor beta chains below all came from one sample that was sequenced in a study of T cell responses to AZD1222 COVID-19 vaccine. Some clones are missing from TCRdb's copy, which holds only in-frame ones; the method was immunoSEQ multiplex PCR. The sample has some 190,000 clones, 85% to 95% seen once. Sequenced material: peripheral blood, taken 28 days after the second AZD1222 dose. The receptors originated from an adult who received the AZD1222 COVID-19 vaccine.

J is TRBJ2-7 and V is TRBV28, with D perhaps given as TRBD1 or TRBD2 (5 bases each). The CDR3 contains 14 residues. Trimming took 2 bases from V and 3 from J, leaving 11 bases between them. Germline values: CDR1 MDHEN, CDR2 SYDVKM. Written as DNA, the CDR3 is TGTGCCAGCAGTTTAGGGGCTAGCCGCTACGAGCAGTACTTC. Translation gives CASSLGASRYEQYF.

CDR3 DNA sequence: TGTGCCAGCAGCTTTTTCGACGGCCCCAACAAGTCCATGAACACCATATATTTT. Translated: CASSFFDGPNKSMNTIYF. The chain uses TRBV7-9 and TRBJ1-3; no clear D. The V gene's germline CDR1 is SEHNR and CDR2 FQNEAQ (reference sequence). V dropped 3 bases and J dropped 7 bases, with 25 bases sitting between them. The CDR3 runs to 18 residues.

In nucleotides, the CDR3 is TGTGCCATCAGTGTGGAGCGGGGGGGCTGGGATACGCAGTATTTT. The encoded protein is CAISVERGGWDTQYF. This chain uses TRBV10-3 with TRBJ2-3; 10 positions agree with TRBD2. V dropped 4 bases and J dropped 6; count of bases not matched to a gene: 7. This CDR3 has 15 residues. CDR1 and CDR2 (germline): ENHRY, SYGVKD.

The V and J genes are TRBV5-1 and TRBJ1-1, with D tentatively TRBD1 (6 bases). The V and J ends lost 4 bases and 7 bases respectively, with 17 bases between them. The CDR3 is 14 residues long. CDR1 is SGHRS and CDR2 is YFSETQ in the germline V gene. The CDR3 coding sequence is TGCGCCAGCAGCGGAGTCGGGGAGACAGGTGAAGCTTTCTTT. Translation: CASSGVGETGEAFF.

The rearrangement joins TRBV29-1 to TRBJ2-2; 8 bases are a match to TRBD1. Germline V CDR1 and CDR2: SQVTM, ANQGSEA. J was trimmed by 1 base and V by 7 bases; bases with no gene match: 5. CDR3 length equals 14 residues. CDR3 residues: CSAGQGWNTGELFF. Written as DNA, the CDR3 is TGCAGCGCCGGACAGGGTTGGAACACCGGGGAGCTGTTTTTT.

This clone was detected only once. The chain carries TRBV4-2 and TRBJ2-1; 7 bases agree with TRBD2. The germline CDR1 and CDR2 sequences are LGHNA and YNFKEQ. The CDR3 is made up of 18 amino acids. V was clipped by 2 bases and J by 2 bases; unmatched bases: 12. CDR3 in DNA: TGTGCCAGCAGCCAAACAATCCAGAGCGGGACTCCCTACAATGAGCAGTTCTTC. It specifies CASSQTIQSGTPYNEQFF.

V is TRBV6-4 and J is TRBJ1-6, with no clear D. The germline CDR1 and CDR2 sequences are MRHNA and SNTAGT. The CDR3 covers 15 residues. Between the trimmed V and J ends, which lost 8 bases and 7 bases, there was a span of 18 bases. CDR3 residues: CASRSTDSKNSPLHF. Written as DNA, the CDR3 is TGTGCCAGCCGGAGTACAGATTCCAAAAATTCACCCCTCCACTTT.

The chain couples TRBV3-1 (or the pseudogene TRBV3-2) to TRBJ1-2, with a weak D call TRBD1 (5 bases). This CDR3 has 14 residues. The germline V gene has CDR1 LGHDT and CDR2 YNNKEL (reference sequence). V was cut by 3 bases and J by 2 bases, with 10 bases left in between. CDR3 bases: TGTGCCAGCAGCCAGGAACAGGAAAACTATGGCTACACCTTC. This encodes CASSQEQENYGYTF.

This chain uses TRBV28 with TRBJ2-6; D is perhaps TRBD1 or TRBD2 (5 bases each). The V gene's germline CDR1 is MDHEN and CDR2 SYDVKM. Trimming cost V 5 bases and J 0 bases, with 14 bases left between them. The CDR3 covers 17 residues. The CDR3 nucleotides read TGTGCCAGCAGTGGGGGTGCAATAAGCTCTGGGGCCAACGTCCTGACTTTC. The encoded protein is CASSGGAISSGANVLTF.

The chain recombines TRBV6-5 with TRBJ1-2, with TRBD1 matching over 8 bases. The V segment lost 6 bases and the J segment 5 bases; nucleotides outside the gene matches: 5. CDR3 length: 13 residues. Germline CDR1 is MNHEY and CDR2 is SVGAGI. The CDR3 spells CASRRTGRYGYTF. The CDR3 DNA reads TGTGCCAGCAGGCGGACAGGGCGGTATGGCTACACCTTC.

The chain employs TRBV30 and TRBJ1-4; no firm D call. Trimming shortened V by 1 base and J by 5 bases, and 8 bases separated the two germline ends. Germline V gives CDR1 GTSNPN, CDR2 SVGIG (reference sequence). There are 13 residues in the CDR3. CDR3 nucleotide sequence: TGTGCCTGGAGTGGCAGCTCGAATGAAAAACTGTTTTTT. Translating gives CAWSGSSNEKLFF.

V gene TRBV4-3 combines with J gene TRBJ2-3, with 7 bases matching TRBD2. After removal of 0 bases from V and 7 bases from J, the junction contained 7 bases not matched to a gene. Germline-derived CDR1 and CDR2 are LGHNA and YSLEER. CDR3 length: 15 residues. CDR3: CASSQDPQGGNTQYF. The CDR3 DNA is TGCGCCAGCAGCCAAGATCCTCAGGGAGGGAATACGCAGTATTTT.

Here the CDR3 DNA reads TGTGCCAGCTCACCCAATCCGGGACCTGGCTATGGCTACACCTTC. It encodes CASSPNPGPGYGYTF. This chain joins TRBV18 and TRBJ1-2; D is perhaps TRBD1 (5 bases). V was pared by 3 bases and J by 4 bases, with 15 bases between. The CDR3 spans 15 residues. Germline V gives CDR1 KGHSH, CDR2 LQKENI.

Only one count was recorded for this clone. The V call is TRBV7-2, the J call TRBJ1-3; a weak D match, TRBD1 (5 bases). The CDR3 runs 14 residues. Germline CDR1 is SGHTA and CDR2 is FQGNSA. V gave up 3 bases and J gave up 6 bases, with 12 bases separating them. CDR3 loop: CASSFQQGQNTIYF. The CDR3 DNA reads TGTGCCAGCAGCTTTCAGCAGGGCCAAAACACCATATATTTT. Combining the CDR3 with reference TRBV7-2 and TRBJ1-3 gives the whole variable domain GAGVSQSPSNKVTEKGKDVELRCDPISGHTALYWYRQSLGQGLEFLIYFQGNSAPDKSGLPSDRFSAERTGGSVSTLTIQRTQQEDSAVYLCASSFQQGQNTIYFGEGSWLTVV.

The chain carries TRBV6-2 or TRBV6-3 and TRBJ2-5, with 8 bases matching TRBD1. The CDR3 contains 18 residues. CDR1 MNHEY and CDR2 SVGEGT come from the germline V gene. Trimming cost V 5 bases and J 5 bases; bases outside gene matches: 19. CDR3 protein: CASSPPTRGPEGWETQYF. The CDR3 bases are TGTGCCAGCAGTCCGCCAACCAGGGGGCCTGAGGGTTGGGAGACCCAGTACTTC.

The chain employs TRBV27 and TRBJ2-7; 8 bases are a match to TRBD1. The CDR3 is made up of 15 amino acids. CDR1 is MNHEY and CDR2 is SMNVEV in the germline V gene (reference sequence). Trimming cost V 8 bases and J 6 bases; bases outside gene matches: 15. CDR3 amino acids: CASQPVDRVSTEQYF. CDR3 DNA: TGTGCCAGCCAGCCAGTGGACAGGGTCAGCACCGAGCAGTACTTC.